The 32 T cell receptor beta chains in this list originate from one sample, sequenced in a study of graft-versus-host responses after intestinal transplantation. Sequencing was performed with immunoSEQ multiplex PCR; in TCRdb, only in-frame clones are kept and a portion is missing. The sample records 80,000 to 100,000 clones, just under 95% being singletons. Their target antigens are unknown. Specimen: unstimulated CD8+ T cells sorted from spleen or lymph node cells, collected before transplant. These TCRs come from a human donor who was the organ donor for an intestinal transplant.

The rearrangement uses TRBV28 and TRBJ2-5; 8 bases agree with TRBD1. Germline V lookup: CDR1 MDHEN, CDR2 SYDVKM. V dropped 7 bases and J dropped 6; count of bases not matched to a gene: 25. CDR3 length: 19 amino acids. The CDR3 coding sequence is TGTGCCAGCACCCACCGCAGGGGGCTTTTGGATTTCGTGAGAAAGACCCAGTACTTC. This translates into CASTHRRGLLDFVRKTQYF.

This chain's CDR3 is CASSPTGSNQPQHF. CDR3 DNA: TGTGCCAGCAGCCCGACTGGGAGCAATCAGCCCCAGCATTTT. The chain carries TRBV7-9 and TRBJ1-5, with D uncertain. V lost 5 bases, J lost 1 base, and 9 bases lay in between. This CDR3 has 14 residues. Per the germline V gene, CDR1 is SEHNR and CDR2 is FQNEAQ (reference sequence).

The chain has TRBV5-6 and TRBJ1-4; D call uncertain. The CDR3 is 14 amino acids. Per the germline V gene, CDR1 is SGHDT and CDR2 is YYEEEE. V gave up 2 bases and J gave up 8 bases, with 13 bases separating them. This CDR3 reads CASSLLLEEEKLFF. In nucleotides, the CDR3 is TGTGCCAGCAGCTTATTGTTAGAGGAGGAAAAACTGTTTTTT.

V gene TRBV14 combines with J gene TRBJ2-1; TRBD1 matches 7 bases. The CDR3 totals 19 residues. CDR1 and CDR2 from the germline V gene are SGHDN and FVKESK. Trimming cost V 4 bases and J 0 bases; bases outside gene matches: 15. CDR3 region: CASSPWWGDRENSYNEQFF. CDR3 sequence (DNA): TGTGCCAGCAGCCCTTGGTGGGGCGACAGGGAAAACTCCTACAATGAGCAGTTCTTC.

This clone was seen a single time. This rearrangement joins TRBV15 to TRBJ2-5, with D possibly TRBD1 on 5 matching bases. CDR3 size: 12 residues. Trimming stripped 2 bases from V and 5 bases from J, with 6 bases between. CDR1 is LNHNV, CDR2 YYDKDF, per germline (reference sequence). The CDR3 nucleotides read TGTGCCACCAGCAGAAGGGGCGAGACCCAGTACTTC. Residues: CATSRRGETQYF.

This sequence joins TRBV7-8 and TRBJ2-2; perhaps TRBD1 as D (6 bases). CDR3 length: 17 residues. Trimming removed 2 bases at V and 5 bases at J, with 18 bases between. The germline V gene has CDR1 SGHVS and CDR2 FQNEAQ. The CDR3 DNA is TGTGCCAGCAGCTTAAATTCGGGACAAAGACTTACCGGGGAGCTGTTTTTT. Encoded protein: CASSLNSGQRLTGELFF.

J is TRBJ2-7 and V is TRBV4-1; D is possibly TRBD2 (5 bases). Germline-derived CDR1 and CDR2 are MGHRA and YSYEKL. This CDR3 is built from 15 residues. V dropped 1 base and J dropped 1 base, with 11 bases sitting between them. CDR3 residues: CASSQGAGRSYEQYF. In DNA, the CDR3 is TGCGCCAGCAGCCAAGGGGCGGGTAGATCCTACGAGCAGTACTTC.

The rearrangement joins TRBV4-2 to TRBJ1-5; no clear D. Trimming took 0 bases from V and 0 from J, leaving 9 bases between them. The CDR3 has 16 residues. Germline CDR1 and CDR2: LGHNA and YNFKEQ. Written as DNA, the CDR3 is TGTGCCAGCAGCCAAGAAACGGGGTATAGCAATCAGCCCCAGCATTTT. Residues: CASSQETGYSNQPQHF.

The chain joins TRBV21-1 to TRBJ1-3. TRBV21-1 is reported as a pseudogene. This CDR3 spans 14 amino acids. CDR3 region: CASSHRTFRNTIYF. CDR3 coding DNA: TGTGCCAGCAGCCATCGAACTTTTCGAAACACCATATATTTT.

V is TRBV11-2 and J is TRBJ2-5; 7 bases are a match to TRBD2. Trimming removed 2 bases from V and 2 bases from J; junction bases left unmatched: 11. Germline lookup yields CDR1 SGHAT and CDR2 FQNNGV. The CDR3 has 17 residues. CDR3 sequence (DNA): TGTGCCAGCAGCTTATTTGTCCGGGAGGCCTCACAAGAGACCCAGTACTTC. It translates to CASSLFVREASQETQYF.

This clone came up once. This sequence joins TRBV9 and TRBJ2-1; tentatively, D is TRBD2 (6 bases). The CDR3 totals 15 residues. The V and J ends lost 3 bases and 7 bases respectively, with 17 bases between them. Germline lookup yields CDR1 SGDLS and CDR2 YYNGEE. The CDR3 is CASSAEASEGNEQFF. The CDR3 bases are TGTGCCAGCAGCGCCGAGGCTAGCGAGGGTAATGAGCAGTTCTTC.

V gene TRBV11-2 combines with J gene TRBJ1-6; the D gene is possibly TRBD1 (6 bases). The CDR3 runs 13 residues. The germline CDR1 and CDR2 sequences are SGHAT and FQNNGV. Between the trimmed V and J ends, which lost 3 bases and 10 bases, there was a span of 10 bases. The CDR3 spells CASSFFGGSPLHF. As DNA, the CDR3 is TGTGCCAGCAGCTTTTTTGGGGGCTCACCCCTCCACTTT.

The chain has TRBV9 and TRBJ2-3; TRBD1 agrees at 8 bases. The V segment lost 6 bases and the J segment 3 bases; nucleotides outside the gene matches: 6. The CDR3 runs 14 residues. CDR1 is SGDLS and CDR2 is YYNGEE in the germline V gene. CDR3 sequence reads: CASIGQGATDTQYF. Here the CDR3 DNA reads TGTGCCAGCATCGGCCAGGGGGCAACAGATACGCAGTATTTT. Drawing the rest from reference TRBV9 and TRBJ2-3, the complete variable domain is DSGVTQTPKHLITATGQRVTLRCSPRSGDLSVYWYQQSLDQGLQFLIQYYNGEERAKGNILERFSAQQFPDLHSELNLSSLELGDSALYFCASIGQGATDTQYFGPGTRLTVL.

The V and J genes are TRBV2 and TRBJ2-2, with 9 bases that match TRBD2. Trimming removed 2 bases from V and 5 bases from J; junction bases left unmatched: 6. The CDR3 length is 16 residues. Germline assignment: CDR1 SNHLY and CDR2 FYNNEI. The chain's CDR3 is CASSEPSGGRTGELFF. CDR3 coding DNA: TGTGCCAGCAGTGAACCCAGCGGGGGGCGGACCGGGGAGCTGTTTTTT.

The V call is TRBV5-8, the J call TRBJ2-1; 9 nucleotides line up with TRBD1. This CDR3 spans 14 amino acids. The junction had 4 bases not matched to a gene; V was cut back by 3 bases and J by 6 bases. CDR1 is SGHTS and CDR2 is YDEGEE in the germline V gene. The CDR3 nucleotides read TGTGCCAGCAGCTATGGACAGGGGCTCAATGAGCAGTTCTTC. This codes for CASSYGQGLNEQFF.

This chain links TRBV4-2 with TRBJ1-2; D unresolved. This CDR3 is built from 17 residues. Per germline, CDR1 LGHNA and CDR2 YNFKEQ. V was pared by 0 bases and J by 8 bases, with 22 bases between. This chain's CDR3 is CASSQDSGEYPLWGYTF. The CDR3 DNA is TGTGCCAGCAGCCAAGATAGCGGGGAATACCCTCTATGGGGCTACACCTTC.

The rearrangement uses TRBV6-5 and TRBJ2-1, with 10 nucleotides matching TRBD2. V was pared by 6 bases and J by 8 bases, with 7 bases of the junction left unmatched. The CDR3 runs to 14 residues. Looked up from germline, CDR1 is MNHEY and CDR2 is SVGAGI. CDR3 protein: CASSKSGGAYEQFF. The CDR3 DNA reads TGTGCCAGCAGCAAAAGCGGGGGGGCCTATGAGCAGTTCTTC.

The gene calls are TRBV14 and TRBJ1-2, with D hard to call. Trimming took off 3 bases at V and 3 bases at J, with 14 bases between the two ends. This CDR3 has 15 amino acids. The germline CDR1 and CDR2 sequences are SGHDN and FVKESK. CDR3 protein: CASSHPLGEDYGYTF. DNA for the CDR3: TGTGCCAGCAGCCATCCTCTCGGGGAGGACTATGGCTACACCTTC. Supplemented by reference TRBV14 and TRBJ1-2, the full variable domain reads EAGVTQFPSHSVIEKGQTVTLRCDPISGHDNLYWYRRVMGKEIKFLLHFVKESKQDESGMPNNRFLAERTGGTYSTLKVQPAELEDSGVYFCASSHPLGEDYGYTFGSGTRLTVV.

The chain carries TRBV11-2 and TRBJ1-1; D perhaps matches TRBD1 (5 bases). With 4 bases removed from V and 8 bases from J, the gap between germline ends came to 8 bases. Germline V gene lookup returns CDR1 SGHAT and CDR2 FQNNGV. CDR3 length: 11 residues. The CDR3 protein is CASSSGLEAFF. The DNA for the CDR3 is TGTGCCAGCAGCTCAGGGTTGGAAGCTTTCTTT.

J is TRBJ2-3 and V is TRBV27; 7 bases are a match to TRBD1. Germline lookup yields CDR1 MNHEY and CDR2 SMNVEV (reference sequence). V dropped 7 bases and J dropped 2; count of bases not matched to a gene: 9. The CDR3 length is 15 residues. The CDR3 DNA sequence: TGTGCCAGCAATAAACAGGGGTCCTACACAGATACGCAGTATTTT. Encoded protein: CASNKQGSYTDTQYF.

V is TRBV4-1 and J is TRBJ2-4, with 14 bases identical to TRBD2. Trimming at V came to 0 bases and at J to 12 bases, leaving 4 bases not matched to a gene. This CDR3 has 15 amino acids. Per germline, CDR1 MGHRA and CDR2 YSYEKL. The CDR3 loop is CASSQEGLAGEAQYF. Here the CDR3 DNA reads TGCGCCAGCAGCCAAGAGGGACTAGCGGGAGAGGCTCAGTACTTC.

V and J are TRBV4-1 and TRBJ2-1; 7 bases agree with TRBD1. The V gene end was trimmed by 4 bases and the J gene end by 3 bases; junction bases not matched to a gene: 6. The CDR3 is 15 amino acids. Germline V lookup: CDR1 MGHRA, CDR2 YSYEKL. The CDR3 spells CASSPAGTDYNEQFF. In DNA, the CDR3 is TGCGCCAGCAGCCCGGCCGGGACAGACTACAATGAGCAGTTCTTC.

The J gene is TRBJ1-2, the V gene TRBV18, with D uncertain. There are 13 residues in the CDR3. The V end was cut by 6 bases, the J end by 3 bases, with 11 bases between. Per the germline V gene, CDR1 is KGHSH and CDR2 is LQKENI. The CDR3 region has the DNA TGTGCCAGCTCGTCCGGGATCCACTATGGCTACACCTTC. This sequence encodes CASSSGIHYGYTF.

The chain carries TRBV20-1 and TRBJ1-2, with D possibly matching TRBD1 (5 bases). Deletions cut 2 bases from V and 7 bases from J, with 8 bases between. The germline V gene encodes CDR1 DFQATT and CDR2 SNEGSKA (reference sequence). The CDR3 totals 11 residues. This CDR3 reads CSARLGGGYTF. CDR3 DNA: TGCAGTGCTAGATTGGGGGGTGGCTACACCTTC.

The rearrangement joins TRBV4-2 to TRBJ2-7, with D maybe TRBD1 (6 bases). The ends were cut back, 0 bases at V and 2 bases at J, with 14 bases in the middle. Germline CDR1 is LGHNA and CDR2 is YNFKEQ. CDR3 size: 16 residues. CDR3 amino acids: CASSQDLREGAYEQYF. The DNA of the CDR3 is TGTGCCAGCAGCCAAGATCTCAGAGAGGGGGCCTACGAGCAGTACTTC.

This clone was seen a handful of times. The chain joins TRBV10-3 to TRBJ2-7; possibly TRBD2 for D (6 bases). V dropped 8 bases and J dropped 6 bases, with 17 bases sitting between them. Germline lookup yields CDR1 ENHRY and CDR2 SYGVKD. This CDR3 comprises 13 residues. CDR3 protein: CAISSGSAGEQYF. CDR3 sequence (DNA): TGTGCCATCTCCAGCGGGTCCGCCGGCGAGCAGTACTTC.

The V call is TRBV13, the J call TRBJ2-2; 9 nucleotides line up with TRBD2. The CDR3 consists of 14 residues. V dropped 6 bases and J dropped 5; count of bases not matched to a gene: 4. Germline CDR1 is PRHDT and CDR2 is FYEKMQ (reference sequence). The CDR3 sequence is CASSSGLATGELFF. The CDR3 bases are TGTGCCAGCAGTTCGGGACTAGCTACCGGGGAGCTGTTTTTT.

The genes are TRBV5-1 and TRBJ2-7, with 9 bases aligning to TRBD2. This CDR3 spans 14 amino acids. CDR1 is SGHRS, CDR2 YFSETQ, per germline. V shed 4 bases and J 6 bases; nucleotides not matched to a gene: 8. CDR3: CASSGISGGFEQYF. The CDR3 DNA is TGCGCCAGCAGCGGTATTAGCGGGGGTTTCGAGCAGTACTTC.

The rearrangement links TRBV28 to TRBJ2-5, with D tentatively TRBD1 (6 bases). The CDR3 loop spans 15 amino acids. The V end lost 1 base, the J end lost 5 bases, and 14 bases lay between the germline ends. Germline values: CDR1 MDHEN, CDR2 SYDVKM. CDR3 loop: CASSLYGTNGETQYF. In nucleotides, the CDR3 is TGTGCCAGCAGTTTATATGGGACAAATGGGGAGACCCAGTACTTC.

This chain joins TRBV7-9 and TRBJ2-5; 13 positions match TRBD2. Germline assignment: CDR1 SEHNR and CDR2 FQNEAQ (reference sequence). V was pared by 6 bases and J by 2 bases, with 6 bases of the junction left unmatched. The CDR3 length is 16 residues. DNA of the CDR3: TGTGCCAGCAGGACTAGCGGGGGGAAGGGGCAAGAGACCCAGTACTTC. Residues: CASRTSGGKGQETQYF.

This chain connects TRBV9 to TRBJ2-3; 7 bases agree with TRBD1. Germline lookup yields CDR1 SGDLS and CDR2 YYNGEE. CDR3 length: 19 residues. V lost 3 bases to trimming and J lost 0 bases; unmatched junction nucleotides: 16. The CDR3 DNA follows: TGTGCCAGCAGCGCGCTCAGCGGTCTATCGGGACAGAGCACAGATACGCAGTATTTT. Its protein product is CASSALSGLSGQSTDTQYF.

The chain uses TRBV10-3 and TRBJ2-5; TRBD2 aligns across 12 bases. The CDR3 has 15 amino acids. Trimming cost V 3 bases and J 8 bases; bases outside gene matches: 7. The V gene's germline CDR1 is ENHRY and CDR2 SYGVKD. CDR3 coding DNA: TGTGCCATCAGTGACCTAGCGGGGGGGGCCGAAACCCAGTACTTC. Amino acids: CAISDLAGGAETQYF.